The rows below give T cell receptor beta chains drawn from one sample of a study of vaccination and CD4 T cells after COVID-19. MiXCR was run by TCRdb on the PCR reads, yielding one entry per CDR3 protein. The table lists around 21,000 distinct CDR3 sequences, just under 55% of them singletons, with approximately 10% in the top ten. No antigen has been identified for these receptors. Material for sequencing was CD4+ T cells from blood, cultured in vitro. Receptors were obtained from a human donor who had recovered from COVID-19. Each CDR3 is given without its conserved first and last residue. The order of the fields is CDR3 protein, J gene, D gene, clone size, V gene. D genes are given only for firm matches. Expanded clones are given a class, and other clones once, few, many or no size at all.

CDR3 protein: ASSARGQRTGRDTQY
J gene: TRBJ2-3
D gene: TRBD1
clone size: few
V gene: TRBV6-1

CDR3 protein: ASALSSVWAF
J gene: TRBJ1-1
D gene: NA
clone size: NA
V gene: TRBV6-1

CDR3 protein: ASRDRGSNQPQH
J gene: TRBJ1-5
D gene: TRBD1
clone size: NA
V gene: TRBV19

CDR3 protein: ASSRGDSEAYEQY
J gene: TRBJ2-7
D gene: NA
clone size: NA
V gene: TRBV19

CDR3 protein: ASRPPSWEGQPQH
J gene: TRBJ1-5
D gene: NA
clone size: NA
V gene: TRBV28

CDR3 protein: ATWGEQY
J gene: TRBJ2-7
D gene: NA
clone size: once
V gene: TRBV24-1

CDR3 protein: ASSLGTRGGATQY
J gene: TRBJ2-5
D gene: TRBD2
clone size: NA
V gene: TRBV27

CDR3 protein: ASSEAQLGIKLYEQY
J gene: TRBJ2-7
D gene: NA
clone size: NA
V gene: TRBV6-1

CDR3 protein: ASSLGVQGVFYEQY
J gene: TRBJ2-7
D gene: TRBD1
clone size: NA
V gene: TRBV28

CDR3 protein: ASSVRREVYNEQF
J gene: TRBJ2-1
D gene: NA
clone size: NA
V gene: TRBV6-1

CDR3 protein: ASSTRTGEKLF
J gene: TRBJ1-4
D gene: TRBD1
clone size: few
V gene: TRBV27

CDR3 protein: SARETDLINQPQH
J gene: TRBJ1-5
D gene: NA
clone size: few
V gene: TRBV20-1

CDR3 protein: ASSFQGTSDYGYT
J gene: TRBJ1-2
D gene: NA
clone size: NA
V gene: TRBV7-9

CDR3 protein: ASSYVRDSGPNEQF
J gene: TRBJ2-1
D gene: TRBD1
clone size: NA
V gene: TRBV6-5

CDR3 protein: AWTRDRGRTEAF
J gene: TRBJ1-1
D gene: TRBD1
clone size: NA
V gene: TRBV30

CDR3 protein: ASSPGGSVYEQY
J gene: NA
D gene: TRBD2
clone size: NA
V gene: TRBV7-2

CDR3 protein: ASSAQGPTGPDTQY
J gene: TRBJ2-3
D gene: NA
clone size: NA
V gene: TRBV6-2/TRBV6-3

CDR3 protein: SAPPLTGQNEQF
J gene: TRBJ2-1
D gene: TRBD1
clone size: NA
V gene: TRBV20-1

CDR3 protein: AIRNTGEANTIY
J gene: TRBJ1-3
D gene: TRBD1
clone size: NA
V gene: TRBV10-3

CDR3 protein: SARDRGAFADYGYT
J gene: TRBJ1-2
D gene: NA
clone size: few
V gene: TRBV20-1

CDR3 protein: ATSRDRSGAETQY
J gene: TRBJ2-5
D gene: NA
clone size: few
V gene: TRBV15

CDR3 protein: ASSLPKFHNEQF
J gene: TRBJ2-1
D gene: NA
clone size: NA
V gene: TRBV19

CDR3 protein: ATSREVGQETQY
J gene: TRBJ2-5
D gene: NA
clone size: few
V gene: TRBV15

CDR3 protein: ATSDTRQGTGELF
J gene: TRBJ2-2
D gene: TRBD1
clone size: NA
V gene: TRBV24-1

CDR3 protein: ASSSPTGYQETQY
J gene: TRBJ2-5
D gene: NA
clone size: NA
V gene: TRBV19

CDR3 protein: SARDRGVKGRYTEAF
J gene: TRBJ1-1
D gene: NA
clone size: once
V gene: TRBV20-1

CDR3 protein: ASSYSGTTTDTQY
J gene: TRBJ2-3
D gene: TRBD2
clone size: NA
V gene: TRBV6-5

CDR3 protein: ASSSSGTEKPQH
J gene: TRBJ1-5
D gene: TRBD1
clone size: NA
V gene: TRBV6-5

CDR3 protein: ASSSLGGEGSPLH
J gene: TRBJ1-6
D gene: NA
clone size: once
V gene: TRBV11-3

CDR3 protein: ASSLVSSGNTIY
J gene: TRBJ1-3
D gene: NA
clone size: few
V gene: TRBV7-6

CDR3 protein: ASLPRSTGPYEQY
J gene: TRBJ2-7
D gene: NA
clone size: few
V gene: TRBV12-5

CDR3 protein: ASTQNSPLH
J gene: TRBJ1-6
D gene: NA
clone size: NA
V gene: TRBV12-3/TRBV12-4

CDR3 protein: ASSYEAGYGYT
J gene: TRBJ1-2
D gene: NA
clone size: few
V gene: TRBV6-2/TRBV6-3

CDR3 protein: STAQTGSREQY
J gene: TRBJ2-7
D gene: NA
clone size: NA
V gene: TRBV20-1

CDR3 protein: ATSRLDRGPADTQY
J gene: TRBJ2-3
D gene: TRBD1
clone size: few
V gene: TRBV15

CDR3 protein: ASSFELAEETQY
J gene: TRBJ2-5
D gene: TRBD2
clone size: NA
V gene: TRBV7-2

CDR3 protein: ASSYSPFHSGDPTTYEQY
J gene: TRBJ2-7
D gene: NA
clone size: few
V gene: TRBV6-5

CDR3 protein: SARDGTGGFQETQY
J gene: TRBJ2-5
D gene: TRBD1
clone size: NA
V gene: TRBV20-1

CDR3 protein: ASSLNRASEAF
J gene: TRBJ1-1
D gene: NA
clone size: few
V gene: TRBV12-3/TRBV12-4

CDR3 protein: ASSRGTEAF
J gene: TRBJ1-1
D gene: NA
clone size: NA
V gene: TRBV10-1

CDR3 protein: ASSLSTAPNYGYT
J gene: TRBJ1-2
D gene: NA
clone size: NA
V gene: TRBV7-9

CDR3 protein: ASSPGLGVTEAF
J gene: TRBJ1-1
D gene: NA
clone size: few
V gene: TRBV2

CDR3 protein: ASSRGGEETQY
J gene: TRBJ2-5
D gene: TRBD2
clone size: NA
V gene: TRBV4-1

CDR3 protein: ASSFRAQQTQY
J gene: TRBJ2-5
D gene: NA
clone size: few
V gene: TRBV7-6

CDR3 protein: SARGGGLGTDTQY
J gene: TRBJ2-3
D gene: NA
clone size: NA
V gene: TRBV20-1

CDR3 protein: ASRQGAGNYGYT
J gene: TRBJ1-2
D gene: TRBD1
clone size: NA
V gene: TRBV27

CDR3 protein: ASSPSKGGGGGEQY
J gene: TRBJ2-7
D gene: NA
clone size: NA
V gene: TRBV19